This T cell receptor beta chain is drawn from a study of cytomegalovirus exposure and HLA in healthy donors. Overall study: The same platform as the approximately 670 first-cohort repertoires was used for the 100 to 150 validation repertoires, a later analysis reported. General study findings and limits: While the bulk of TCR sequences proved rare, some public TCRs turned up in many donors. For cytomegalovirus status, the classifier reportedly gave diagnoses with high specificity and sensitivity. Among TCR beta chains, those listed as cytomegalovirus-associated numbered approximately 150.

Germline assignment: CDR1 MNHEY and CDR2 SMNVEV (reference sequence). Germline trimming cut 5 bases from V and 4 bases from J; bases unmatched to any gene: 7. CDR3 size: 15 residues. Some clones are missing from TCRdb's copy, which holds only in-frame ones; the method was immunoSEQ multiplex PCR. Among under 250,000 clones listed, roughly 87% were seen once. In regard to this clone: Antigen: not known.

Sequencing input: PBMCs. This TCR came from a young woman in good health and CMV-seropositive. The rearrangement links TRBV27 to TRBJ2-1; 8 bases align to TRBD1. The CDR3 reads CASSVDRGAYNEQFF. CDR3 DNA sequence: TGTGCCAGCAGTGTCGACAGGGGCGCTTACAATGAGCAGTTCTTC.